The following is a T cell receptor beta chain sequence with its context. Its antigen is not identified. One junction end disagrees with the germline gene, perhaps due to a read error. These data originate in a study of CD8+CD57+ T cells in acquired aplastic anemia. On the study more broadly: Isolated CD4+ and CD8+ cells, once sorted, yielded DNA averaging roughly 3 ug. The study obtained about 10.8 million reads on average for CD4+ cells from healthy donors.

Study-level points and caveats: Comparison of patients with controls identified roughly 27 shared CD8+ CDR3 sequences. Controls and patients did not differ significantly in CD8+ Simpson's diversity.

This CDR3 contains 14 residues. Looked up from germline, CDR1 is SSHAT and CDR2 is FNYEAQ (reference sequence). The template for TCR beta VDJ and CDR3 sequence profiling was genomic DNA. Each CDR3 protein gets one entry after TCRdb re-called the reads with MiXCR. The sample lists about 400,000 distinct CDR3 sequences; 55% to 70% were seen once. Sequences were obtained from sorted CD4+, CD8+, or CD8+CD57+ T cells (not recorded which) from PBMCs. The origin of this receptor is a human donor in good health, serving as a control. This rearrangement joins TRBV7-7 to TRBJ2-5; no reliable D call. The CDR3 region has the DNA TGTGCTAGCAGCTTAGCAGGTCTGGGAGAGACCCAGTACTTC. As protein: CASSLAGLGETQYF.